This TCR beta chain was identified in a study of CD8+ T cells in alopecia areata. Study findings and constraints: Scalp and blood retained many expanded lesional clones during tofacitinib. Relative to normal scalp, lesional scalp, especially alopecia totalis/universalis, showed higher clonality.

The sample's treatment: oral pan-JAK inhibitor, 5-10 mg twice daily. Both peripheral blood and punch biopsies of lesional scalp skin were obtained from patients who had alopecia areata. It was from PBMCs that CD4+ and CD8+ T cells were sorted. Comment on this clone: Its antigen is as yet unknown.

Extraction of RNA preceded its reverse transcription into cDNA, which served as the sequencing template. Some clones are missing from TCRdb's copy, which holds only in-frame ones; the method was immunoSEQ multiplex PCR. The data show roughly 100,000 clones, with 85% to 90% seen just once and roughly 11% held by the top ten. CDR3 length: 14 amino acids. Between the trimmed V and J ends, which lost 6 bases and 6 bases, there was a span of 15 bases. Germline CDR1 reads MNHNS; CDR2 reads SASEGT. The TCR comes from a human donor with alopecia areata. The sequencing here drew on CD8+ T cells sorted from blood, taken at approximately week 31, from a patient treated with tofacitinib. The chain has TRBV6-1 and TRBJ2-4; TRBD1 might be the D (6 bases). This CDR3 is CASRPGQSGNIQYF. Here the CDR3 DNA reads TGTGCCAGCAGGCCCGGACAGTCCGGAAACATTCAGTACTTC.